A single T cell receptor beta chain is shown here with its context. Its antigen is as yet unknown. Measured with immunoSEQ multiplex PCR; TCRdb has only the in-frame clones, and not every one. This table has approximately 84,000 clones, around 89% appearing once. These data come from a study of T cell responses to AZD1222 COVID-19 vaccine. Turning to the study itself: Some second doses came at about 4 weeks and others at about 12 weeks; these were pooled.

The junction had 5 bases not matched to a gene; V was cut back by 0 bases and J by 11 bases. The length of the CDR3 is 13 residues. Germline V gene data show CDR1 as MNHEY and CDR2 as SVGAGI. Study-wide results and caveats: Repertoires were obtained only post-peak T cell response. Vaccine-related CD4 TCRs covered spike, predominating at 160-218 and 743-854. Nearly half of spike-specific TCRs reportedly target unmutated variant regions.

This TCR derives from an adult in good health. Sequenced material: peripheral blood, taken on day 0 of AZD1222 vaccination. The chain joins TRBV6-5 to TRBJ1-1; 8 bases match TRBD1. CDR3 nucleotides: TGTGCCAGCAGTTACTCGGACAGGGCGAGGGCTTTCTTT. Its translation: CASSYSDRARAFF.